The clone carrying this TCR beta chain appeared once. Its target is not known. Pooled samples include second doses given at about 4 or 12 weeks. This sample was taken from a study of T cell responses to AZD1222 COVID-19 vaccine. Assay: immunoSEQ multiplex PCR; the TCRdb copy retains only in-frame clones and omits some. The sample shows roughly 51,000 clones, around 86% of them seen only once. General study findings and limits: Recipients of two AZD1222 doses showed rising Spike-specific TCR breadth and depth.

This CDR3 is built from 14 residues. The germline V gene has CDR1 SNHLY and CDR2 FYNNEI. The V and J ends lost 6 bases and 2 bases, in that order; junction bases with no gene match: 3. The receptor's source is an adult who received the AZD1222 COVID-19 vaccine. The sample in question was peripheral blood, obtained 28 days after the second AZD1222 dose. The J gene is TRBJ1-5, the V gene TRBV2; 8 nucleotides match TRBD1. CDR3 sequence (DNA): TGTGCCAGCAGGTCGGGACAGGGCAATCAGCCCCAGCATTTT. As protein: CASRSGQGNQPQHF.